This T cell receptor beta chain was captured by sequencing in a study of cytomegalovirus exposure and HLA in healthy donors. Regarding the study as a whole: Overall, about 160 TCR beta chains were annotated as cytomegalovirus-associated.

The CDR3 extends over 12 amino acids. With 8 bases removed from V and 8 bases from J, the gap between germline ends came to 15 bases. Germline lookup yields CDR1 MNHEY and CDR2 SMNVEV (reference sequence). About this clone: Its antigen is unknown.

TCRdb keeps only in-frame clones here, not all; method: immunoSEQ multiplex PCR. Altogether about 140,000 clones are present, approximately 80% being singletons, with the ten largest covering just under 30%. The specimen was PBMCs. The TCR sequence derives from a young man in good health and CMV-seropositive. The chain couples TRBV27 to TRBJ1-1; D gene unclear. This chain's CDR3 is CASGTGGEEAFF. The CDR3 DNA reads TGTGCCAGCGGTACGGGAGGAGAAGAAGCTTTCTTT.